This entry lists 3 T cell receptor beta chains sequenced from one sample in a study of OX40 agonist ivuxolimab in advanced cancers. Some clones are missing from TCRdb's copy, which holds only in-frame ones; the method was immunoSEQ multiplex PCR. The table shows about 79,000 clones, with 75% to 95% occurring only once. This sample comprised CD4+ or CD8+ T cells sorted from blood, obtained in a trial of the OX40 agonist ivuxolimab. Receptors were obtained from an adult with an advanced solid tumor such as melanoma, head and neck, liver or kidney cancer.

This chain uses TRBV2 with TRBJ2-3; 10 nucleotides align to TRBD1. CDR3 length: 15 residues. Looked up from germline, CDR1 is SNHLY and CDR2 is FYNNEI. The ends lost 7 bases at V and 9 bases at J; junction bases unmatched: 13. This chain's CDR3 is CASTGQGGHLSTQYF. The DNA for the CDR3 is TGTGCCAGCACAGGACAGGGGGGTCACCTTAGCACGCAGTATTTT.

This clone was recorded once. V usage is TRBV27 and J usage is TRBJ1-1; tentative D call: TRBD1 (6 bases). Between the trimmed V and J ends, which lost 4 bases and 7 bases, there was a span of 13 bases. This CDR3 contains 13 residues. Germline V gene data show CDR1 as MNHEY and CDR2 as SMNVEV (reference sequence). DNA for the CDR3: TGTGCCAGCAGTTCTACGACAGGTAGTGAAGCTTTCTTT. The encoded protein is CASSSTTGSEAFF.

The chain is built from TRBV11-2 and TRBJ2-4; D not certain. The CDR3 totals 12 residues. Germline V gene data show CDR1 as SGHAT and CDR2 as FQNNGV. With 1 base removed from V and 5 bases from J, the gap between germline ends came to 3 bases. CDR3 amino acids: CASSLGENIQYF. CDR3 DNA: TGTGCCAGCAGCTTAGGAGAAAACATTCAGTACTTC.